A single sample gave rise to the 30 T cell receptor beta chains below, sequenced in a study of molecular identifiers for immune sequencing clone quantification. TCRdb reprocessed the PCR reads via MiXCR and lists one record per CDR3 protein. This table has some 320,000 distinct CDR3 sequences, about a fifth appearing once. The sample comprised naive CD8+ T cells from blood, with Jurkat cell RNA spiked in. Documented subset: FACS-sorted CD8+CD4-CCR7+CD45RA+ naive T cells. All receptors derive from a human donor in good health. Some libraries in this study had Jurkat cell RNA spiked in.

This clonotype was counted at least ten times. V and J are TRBV7-2 and TRBJ2-3, with 7 bases fitting TRBD1. Germline CDR1 reads SGHTA; CDR2 reads FQGNSA. V lost 5 bases, J lost 5 bases, and 10 bases stayed unmatched. This CDR3 is built from 15 residues. The CDR3 protein is CASSPSTGLGDTQYF. CDR3 DNA: TGTGCCAGCAGCCCGTCGACAGGGCTGGGAGATACGCAGTATTTT.

This clonotype was counted many times. J is TRBJ2-7 and V is TRBV7-6, with D possibly called TRBD1 or TRBD2 (6 bases each). Germline CDR1 SGHVS, CDR2 FNYEAQ. Trimming left V 0 bases short and J 6 bases short, with 15 bases between. The CDR3 spans 15 residues. CDR3 amino acids: CASSLALGGKGEQYF. DNA for the CDR3: TGTGCCAGCAGCTTAGCGCTGGGGGGCAAGGGCGAGCAGTACTTC. The full variable domain, completed using reference TRBV7-6 and TRBJ2-7, is GAGVSQSPRYKVTKRGQDVALRCDPISGHVSLYWYRQALGQGPEFLTYFNYEAQQDKSGLPNDRFSAERPEGSISTLTIQRTEQRDSAMYRCASSLALGGKGEQYFGPGTRLTVT.

This clonotype was counted at least ten times. The chain is built from TRBV14 and TRBJ2-3, with D unresolved. V was cut by 3 bases and J by 0 bases, with 4 bases left in between. Germline V gene data show CDR1 as SGHDN and CDR2 as FVKESK. CDR3 size: 13 residues. The CDR3 region is CASSQTSTDTQYF. The CDR3 DNA follows: TGTGCCAGCAGCCAGACTAGCACAGATACGCAGTATTTT.

This chain joins TRBV9 and TRBJ2-1; D uncertain. This CDR3 has 18 residues. Germline CDR1 reads SGDLS; CDR2 reads YYNGEE. V lost 0 bases, J lost 0 bases, and 16 bases lay in between. CDR3 coding DNA: TGTGCCAGCAGCGTAGTCGGCGGTGTTGCGAGCTCCTACAATGAGCAGTTCTTC. It specifies CASSVVGGVASSYNEQFF. The whole variable domain, remainder taken from reference TRBV9 and TRBJ2-1, is DSGVTQTPKHLITATGQRVTLRCSPRSGDLSVYWYQQSLDQGLQFLIQYYNGEERAKGNILERFSAQQFPDLHSELNLSSLELGDSALYFCASSVVGGVASSYNEQFFGPGTRLTVL.

The table lists this clonotype with many counts. The chain has TRBV5-1 and TRBJ2-3; 9 nucleotides agree with TRBD2. After removal of 0 bases from V and 6 bases from J, the junction contained 8 bases not matched to a gene. Germline CDR1 and CDR2: SGHRS and YFSETQ. The CDR3 spans 16 residues. The CDR3 region has the DNA TGCGCCAGCAGCTTGGGGGCAGCGGGAGGATCCGATACGCAGTATTTT. Translated: CASSLGAAGGSDTQYF.

This clonotype has at least ten counts. This chain connects TRBV6-5 to TRBJ1-1; the match to TRBD1 covers 8 bases. CDR3 size: 13 residues. The J segment lost 7 bases and the V segment lost 2 bases, leaving 3 bases of the junction unmatched. Germline values: CDR1 MNHEY, CDR2 SVGAGI. CDR3 sequence: CASSYRTGSEAFF. In DNA, the CDR3 is TGTGCCAGCAGTTACAGGACAGGGAGTGAAGCTTTCTTT.

There are a few counts of this clonotype. V usage is TRBV3-1 and J usage is TRBJ2-2; 10 bases are a match to TRBD2. CDR3 length: 16 amino acids. Germline V gives CDR1 LGHDT, CDR2 YNNKEL (reference sequence). Trimming cost V 0 bases and J 10 bases; bases outside gene matches: 8. The CDR3 sequence: CASSQDPSGGSSELFF. In DNA, the CDR3 is TGTGCCAGCAGCCAAGACCCTAGCGGGGGTTCCTCGGAGCTGTTTTTT.

This clonotype has at least ten counts. The chain uses TRBV28 and TRBJ1-1; D is ambiguous. Trimming left V 2 bases short and J 7 bases short, with 8 bases between. Per germline, CDR1 MDHEN and CDR2 SYDVKM. The CDR3 has 12 residues. The CDR3 reads CASSLRYLEAFF. CDR3 DNA sequence: TGTGCCAGCAGTTTAAGGTACCTTGAAGCTTTCTTT.

This chain uses TRBV20-1 with TRBJ2-4, with a weak D call TRBD2 (6 bases). The ends were cut back, 6 bases at V and 9 bases at J, with 18 bases in the middle. The CDR3 has 13 amino acids. Germline values: CDR1 DFQATT, CDR2 SNEGSKA (reference sequence). The CDR3 nucleotides are TGCAGTGCCCGGGGCGGGGCCCCTAGCATTCAGTACTTC. This translates into CSARGGAPSIQYF.

This clonotype showed up many times. This sequence joins TRBV5-1 and TRBJ2-3; 12 positions agree with TRBD2. The germline V gene encodes CDR1 SGHRS and CDR2 YFSETQ. The CDR3 contains 18 residues. Trimming cost V 4 bases and J 0 bases; bases outside gene matches: 9. The CDR3 protein is CASSRRTSGEWSTDTQYF. CDR3 coding DNA: TGCGCCAGCAGCCGAAGGACTAGCGGGGAATGGAGCACAGATACGCAGTATTTT. Filled out from reference TRBV5-1 and TRBJ2-3, the complete variable domain reads KAGVTQTPRYLIKTRGQQVTLSCSPISGHRSVSWYQQTPGQGLQFLFEYFSETQRNKGNFPGRFSGRQFSNSRSEMNVSTLELGDSALYLCASSRRTSGEWSTDTQYFGPGTRLTVL.

This clonotype occurred many times. The chain carries TRBV20-1 and TRBJ2-4, with D hard to call. V lost 0 bases to trimming and J lost 6 bases, with 9 bases between them. CDR1 and CDR2 from the germline V gene are DFQATT and SNEGSKA (reference sequence). This CDR3 region has 13 residues. CDR3 protein: CSAREPTGNIQYF. CDR3 coding DNA: TGCAGTGCTAGAGAACCCACGGGAAACATTCAGTACTTC.

The sample holds a few counts of this clonotype. The rearrangement joins TRBV19 to TRBJ2-7; D not resolved. V was cut by 0 bases and J by 2 bases, with 8 bases left in between. The CDR3 extends over 14 amino acids. In germline, CDR1 is LNHDA, CDR2 SQIVND (reference sequence). CDR3 region: CASSIEAVAYEQYF. The CDR3 nucleotides read TGTGCCAGTAGTATAGAAGCCGTTGCCTACGAGCAGTACTTC.

This clonotype was detected once. Just one base apart from a much larger clone, this may be a read error. CDR3 DNA sequence: TGTGCCTGGACAACAGGCTCCTCTGGAAGCACCATATATTTT. Translated, it gives CAWTTGSSGSTIYF. V gene TRBV30 combines with J gene TRBJ1-3, with D possibly TRBD1 on 5 matching bases. Germline V gene sequence: CDR1 GTSNPN, CDR2 SVGIG (reference sequence). The CDR3 runs to 14 residues. Full variable domain (missing parts from reference TRBV30 and TRBJ1-3): SQTIHQWPATLVQPVGSPLSLECTVEGTSNPNLYWYRQAAGRGLQLLFYSVGIGQISSEVPQNLSASRPQDRQFILSSKKLLLSDSGFYLCAWTTGSSGSTIYFGEGSWLTVV.

This chain joins TRBV4-3 and TRBJ2-3; D is undetermined. V was shortened by 0 bases and J by 5 bases, with 9 bases between the two germline ends. This CDR3 comprises 14 residues. Germline lookup yields CDR1 LGHNA and CDR2 YSLEER. CDR3 DNA sequence: TGCGCCAGCAGCCAAGATTCAACAATAGATACGCAGTATTTT. Translation gives CASSQDSTIDTQYF.

This clonotype has only a few counts. This chain links TRBV27 with TRBJ2-7; TRBD2 aligns across 12 bases. The V and J ends lost 5 bases and 3 bases, in that order; junction bases with no gene match: 8. The germline gives CDR1 MNHEY, CDR2 SMNVEV (reference sequence). The CDR3 loop spans 16 amino acids. For the CDR3, the DNA is TGTGCCAGCAGTCTCCGGACTAGCGGGATCTACTACGAGCAGTACTTC. This gives the protein CASSLRTSGIYYEQYF.

This clonotype is a singleton in its sample. Possible read error: a much larger clone is one base away. V usage is TRBV6-5 and J usage is TRBJ1-3, with 8 bases identical to TRBD1. This CDR3 is built from 19 residues. Per germline, CDR1 MNHEY and CDR2 SVGAGI. Written as DNA, the CDR3 is TGTGCCAGCAGTTACCAAAAGGACAGGGCTTTGCAATCTGGAAACCCCATATATTTT. This gives the protein CASSYQKDRALQSGNPIYF.

In its sample, this clonotype was seen many times. This rearrangement joins TRBV6-5 to TRBJ1-4; D is undetermined. The CDR3 is made up of 13 amino acids. CDR1 MNHEY and CDR2 SVGAGI come from the germline V gene. V was clipped by 2 bases and J by 3 bases, with 4 bases between them. CDR3 amino acids: CASSYDPNEKLFF. CDR3 sequence (DNA): TGTGCCAGCAGTTACGATCCTAATGAAAAACTGTTTTTT.

This clonotype was counted many times. This chain uses TRBV28 with TRBJ2-5; 10 bases agree with TRBD2. The CDR3 extends over 17 amino acids. Looked up from germline, CDR1 is MDHEN and CDR2 is SYDVKM. The junction had 14 bases not matched to a gene; V was cut back by 5 bases and J by 5 bases. CDR3 sequence (DNA): TGTGCCAGCAGTGACCCACTCGCCCTAGCGGGAGACGAGACCCAGTACTTC. Translating it yields CASSDPLALAGDETQYF.

This sequence joins TRBV3-1 and TRBJ2-3; 9 bases agree with TRBD2. The CDR3 is made up of 17 amino acids. Unmatched junction bases numbered 14, after V lost 3 bases and J lost 7 bases. Germline V gene sequence: CDR1 LGHDT, CDR2 YNNKEL (reference sequence). As DNA, the CDR3 is TGTGCCAGCAGCCAGGAGCCTAGCGGGGCCTTGTCGTATACGCAGTATTTT. As protein: CASSQEPSGALSYTQYF.

This clonotype was recorded at least ten times. The chain recombines TRBV12-3 or TRBV12-4 with TRBJ1-1; maybe TRBD1 (5 bases). The CDR3 loop spans 14 amino acids. Trimming took 5 bases from V and 0 from J, leaving 10 bases between them. The CDR3 nucleotides are TGTGCCAGCAGTGCGACAGCAATGAACACTGAAGCTTTCTTT. It codes for CASSATAMNTEAFF.

The rearrangement joins TRBV24-1 to TRBJ2-3; D not certain. This CDR3 has 13 residues. Trimming left V 5 bases short and J 2 bases short, with 7 bases between. CDR1 is KGHDR, CDR2 SFDVKD, per germline. The CDR3 spells CATSGGFTDTQYF. The CDR3 region has the DNA TGTGCCACCAGTGGAGGCTTCACAGATACGCAGTATTTT.

A word on this clonotype: This clone may be a read error of a much larger clone one base away. V usage is TRBV12-3 or TRBV12-4 and J usage is TRBJ1-5; D gene unclear. This CDR3 is 15 amino acids long. The CDR3 DNA sequence: TGTGCCTGCAGTTCGACGGTCTATAGCAATCAGCCCCAGCATTTT. Amino acid sequence: CACSSTVYSNQPQHF.

This clonotype was observed at least ten times. V gene TRBV7-9 combines with J gene TRBJ1-1; 9 nucleotides line up with TRBD1. The CDR3 is 15 residues long. CDR1 and CDR2 (germline): SEHNR, FQNEAQ (reference sequence). J gave up 3 bases and V 4 bases, and 6 bases lay outside the gene matches. DNA for the CDR3: TGTGCCAGCAGCTCTACACAGGGGGCTGACACTGAAGCTTTCTTT. The encoded protein is CASSSTQGADTEAFF.

This clonotype was recorded a few times. The chain links TRBV6-2 or TRBV6-3 to TRBJ2-7, with a weak D call TRBD1 (6 bases). V lost 3 bases, J lost 7 bases, and 19 bases lay in between. The CDR3 sequence is 15 residues long. Germline lookup yields CDR1 MNHEY and CDR2 SVGEGT. The CDR3 DNA reads as TGTGCCAGCAGTTATCTGGGGGCTCCAGGGGTGGAGCAGTACTTC. This translates into CASSYLGAPGVEQYF.

This clonotype showed up many times. The rearrangement links TRBV27 to TRBJ2-3; D call uncertain. The CDR3 has 13 amino acids. Germline CDR1 and CDR2: MNHEY and SMNVEV (reference sequence). Trimming removed 5 bases from V and 2 bases from J, with 8 bases in between. CDR3 sequence reads: CASSLYITDTQYF. Here the CDR3 DNA reads TGTGCCAGCAGTCTCTACATCACAGATACGCAGTATTTT.

This clonotype was seen many times. V usage is TRBV6-5 and J usage is TRBJ2-1, with D perhaps given as TRBD1 or TRBD2 (5 bases each). V lost 7 bases and J 5 bases, leaving 12 bases between the germline ends. This CDR3 has 13 amino acids. Germline V gene lookup returns CDR1 MNHEY and CDR2 SVGAGI. The CDR3 is CASTHGTDNEQFF. The CDR3 nucleotides read TGTGCCAGCACTCACGGGACGGACAATGAGCAGTTCTTC.

This clonotype was seen a few times. The chain recombines TRBV10-3 with TRBJ1-1; D perhaps matches TRBD1 (6 bases). Trimming cost V 2 bases and J 5 bases, with 12 bases left between them. This CDR3 contains 14 residues. Germline V lookup: CDR1 ENHRY, CDR2 SYGVKD. The CDR3 loop reads CAISEPGARTEAFF. CDR3 DNA sequence: TGTGCCATCAGTGAGCCGGGGGCCAGAACTGAAGCTTTCTTT.

This clonotype has a count of ten or more. The chain has TRBV7-9 and TRBJ2-1; 7 bases match TRBD1. Per germline, CDR1 SEHNR and CDR2 FQNEAQ (reference sequence). This CDR3 comprises 19 residues. J was trimmed by 3 bases and V by 4 bases; bases with no gene match: 18. In DNA form, the CDR3 reads TGTGCCAGCAGCTCCAACAACGGTCGGGACAGCTTTCACTACAATGAGCAGTTCTTC. Translating it yields CASSSNNGRDSFHYNEQFF.

This clonotype was detected only a few times. The V gene is TRBV7-8, the J gene TRBJ2-7; 9 bases align to TRBD1. The CDR3 loop spans 14 amino acids. With 5 bases clipped from V and 4 bases from J, the junction kept 6 bases outside the gene matches. Germline assignment: CDR1 SGHVS and CDR2 FQNEAQ. The CDR3 reads CASSPGTGRYEQYF. As DNA, the CDR3 is TGTGCCAGCAGCCCCGGGACAGGGAGGTACGAGCAGTACTTC.

A remark on this clonotype: Since a much larger clone is just one base distant, this may be a read error. The rearrangement links TRBV29-1 to TRBJ1-1; 7 nucleotides agree with TRBD1. J gave up 1 base and V 7 bases, and 3 bases lay outside the gene matches. Germline CDR1 is SQVTM and CDR2 is ANQGSEA. CDR3 length equals 12 residues. The CDR3 spells CSAGQTNTEAFF. CDR3 sequence (DNA): TGCAGCGCGGGACAGACGAACACTGAAGCTTTCTTT.